Included here is one TCR beta chain sequence, with context. Adults between about 18 and 95 years of age took part from about two dozen US areas. Two negative PCRs, clearance, or symptom resolution characterized the recovered Cohort 3 donors. This record comes from a study of blood T cell repertoires in COVID-19. As for the study in general: COVID-19 samples from acute and convalescent phases originated in the United States, Italy and Spain.

CDR1 and CDR2 from the germline V gene are SGHNT and YENEEA. V lost 1 base, J lost 4 bases, and 9 bases stayed unmatched. The CDR3 is 16 amino acids. Sequencing used immunoSEQ multiplex PCR; TCRdb keeps in-frame clones, though not all of them. The repertoire holds about 180,000 clones, with roughly 87% as singletons. The sequenced material came from PBMCs or T cells enriched from blood (not recorded which). The source is a woman aged 45-59 years who had recovered from COVID-19. The chain recombines TRBV11-3 with TRBJ2-5; 7 bases agree with TRBD2. The CDR3 DNA is TGTGCCAGCAGCTTAGGTACGGGAGGCTTCCCAGAGACCCAGTACTTC. This encodes CASSLGTGGFPETQYF.